This T cell receptor (beta chain) is drawn from a study of shared clonotypes between healthy human individuals. General observations from the study: Few donors limited the genetic and exposure-history diversity represented.

Naive CD8 cells comprised CD45RO-negative, CCR7-positively selected cells, excluding terminally differentiated effector memory CD45RA+ cells. V shed 3 bases, J shed 8 bases, and the junction held 5 bases outside the gene matches. The germline V gene encodes CDR1 MDHEN and CDR2 SYDVKM. The CDR3 spans 14 residues. The repertoire was sequenced with immunoSEQ multiplex PCR; TCRdb's copy has only in-frame clones and lacks some. The sample lists approximately 2,200,000 clones, approximately 94% occurring once. As for this clone: Its antigen is not identified.

The specimen was naive CD8+ T cells from PBMCs. The clonotype was recovered from a man younger than 30 in good health. Some clones in this sample may be carry-over from other donors' samples. The V call is TRBV28, the J call TRBJ1-3; 9 bases line up with TRBD1. CDR3 amino acids: CASSLGTGLDTIYF. CDR3 coding DNA: TGTGCCAGCAGTTTGGGGACAGGGTTGGACACCATATATTTT.